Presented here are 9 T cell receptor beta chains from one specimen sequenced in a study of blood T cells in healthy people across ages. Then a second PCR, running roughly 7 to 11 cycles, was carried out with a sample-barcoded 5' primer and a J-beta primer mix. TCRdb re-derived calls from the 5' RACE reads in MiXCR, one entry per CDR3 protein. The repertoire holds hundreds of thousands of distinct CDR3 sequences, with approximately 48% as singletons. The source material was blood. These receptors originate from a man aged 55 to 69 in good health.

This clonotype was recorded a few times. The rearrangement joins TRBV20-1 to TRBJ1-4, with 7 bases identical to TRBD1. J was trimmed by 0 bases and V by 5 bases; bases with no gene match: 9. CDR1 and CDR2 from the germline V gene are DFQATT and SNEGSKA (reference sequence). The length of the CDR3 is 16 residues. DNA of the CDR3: TGCAGTGCTTCCAGACAGGGCCGGACAACTAATGAAAAACTGTTTTTT. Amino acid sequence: CSASRQGRTTNEKLFF.

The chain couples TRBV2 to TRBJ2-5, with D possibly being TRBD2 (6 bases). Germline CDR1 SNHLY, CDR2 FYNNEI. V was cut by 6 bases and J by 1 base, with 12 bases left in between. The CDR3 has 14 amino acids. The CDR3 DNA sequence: TGTGCCAGCAGCTATGGGGGGATCCAAGAGACCCAGTACTTC. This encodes CASSYGGIQETQYF.

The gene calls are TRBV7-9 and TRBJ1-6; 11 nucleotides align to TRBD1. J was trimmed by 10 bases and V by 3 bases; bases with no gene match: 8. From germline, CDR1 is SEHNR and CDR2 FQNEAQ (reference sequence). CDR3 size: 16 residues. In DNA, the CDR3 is TGTGCCAGCAGCTTGGGACAGGGGGACGGTTCCTCACCCCTCCACTTT. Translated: CASSLGQGDGSSPLHF.

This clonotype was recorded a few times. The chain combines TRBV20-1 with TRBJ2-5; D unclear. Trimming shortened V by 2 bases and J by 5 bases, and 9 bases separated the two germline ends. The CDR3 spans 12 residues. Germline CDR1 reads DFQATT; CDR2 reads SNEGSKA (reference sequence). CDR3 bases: TGCAGTGCTAGAATCAGGTGGGAGACCCAGTACTTC. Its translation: CSARIRWETQYF.

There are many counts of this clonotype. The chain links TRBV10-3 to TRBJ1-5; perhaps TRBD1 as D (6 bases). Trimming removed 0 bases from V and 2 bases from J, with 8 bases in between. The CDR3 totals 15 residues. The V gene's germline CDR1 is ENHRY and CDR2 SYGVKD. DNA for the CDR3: TGTGCCATCAGTGAGTCGGGGGGCGGCAATCAGCCCCAGCATTTT. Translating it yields CAISESGGGNQPQHF.

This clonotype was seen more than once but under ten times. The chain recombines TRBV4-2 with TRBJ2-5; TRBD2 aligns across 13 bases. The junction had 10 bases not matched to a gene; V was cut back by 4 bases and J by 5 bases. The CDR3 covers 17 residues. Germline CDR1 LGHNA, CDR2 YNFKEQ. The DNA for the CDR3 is TGTGCCAGCAGCCTCACTAGCGGGGGGGCCTTATTGGAGACCCAGTACTTC. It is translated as CASSLTSGGALLETQYF.

DNA for the CDR3: TGCGCCAGCAGCCAACAGGGACTAGCCGCCGAGCAGTACTTC. This gives the protein CASSQQGLAAEQYF. The chain joins TRBV4-3 to TRBJ2-7; 9 bases agree with TRBD2. The junction had 5 bases not matched to a gene; V was cut back by 2 bases and J by 6 bases. The CDR3 consists of 14 residues. Germline CDR1 LGHNA, CDR2 YSLEER.

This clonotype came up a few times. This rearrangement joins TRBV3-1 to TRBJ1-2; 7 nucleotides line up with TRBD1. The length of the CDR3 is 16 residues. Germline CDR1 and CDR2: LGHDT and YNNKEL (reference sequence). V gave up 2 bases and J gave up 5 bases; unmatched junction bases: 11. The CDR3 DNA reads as TGTGCCAGCAGCCAAACCCTCGGAGGGGGCGCTTATGGCTACACCTTC. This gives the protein CASSQTLGGGAYGYTF.

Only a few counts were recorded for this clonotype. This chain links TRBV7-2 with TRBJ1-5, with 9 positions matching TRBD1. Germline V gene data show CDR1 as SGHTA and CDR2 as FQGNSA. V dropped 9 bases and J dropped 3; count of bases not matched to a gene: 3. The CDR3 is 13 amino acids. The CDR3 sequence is CASRTGVNQPQHF. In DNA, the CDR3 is TGTGCCAGTAGGACAGGGGTCAATCAGCCCCAGCATTTT.